One and the same sample provided the 10 T cell receptor beta chains below, sequenced in a study of blood T cell repertoires in COVID-19. TCRdb keeps only in-frame clones here, not all; method: immunoSEQ multiplex PCR. The sample yields about 160,000 clones, about 85% seen once. Input material: peripheral blood. Receptors were obtained from a woman in her forties or fifties with COVID-19, enrolled during active disease.

The chain has TRBV10-1 and TRBJ2-5; perhaps TRBD2 as D (5 bases). The CDR3 is 15 amino acids. Germline V gene data show CDR1 as WNHNN and CDR2 as SYGVQD (reference sequence). Trimming shortened V by 2 bases and J by 5 bases, and 15 bases separated the two germline ends. The DNA of the CDR3 is TGCGCCAGCAGTGAGGCGGCCGAGGGCCAGGAGACCCAGTACTTC. Translation: CASSEAAEGQETQYF.

This rearrangement joins TRBV6-5 to TRBJ2-3; 7 nucleotides align to TRBD1. Trimming took 6 bases from V and 4 from J; bases not matched to a gene: 4. The CDR3 has 13 residues. The germline CDR1 and CDR2 sequences are MNHEY and SVGAGI. The CDR3 nucleotides read TGTGCCAGCAGCCGACAGGGAGCAGATACGCAGTATTTT. This translates into CASSRQGADTQYF.

This chain connects TRBV4-1 to TRBJ1-2, with D maybe TRBD1 (6 bases). Looked up from germline, CDR1 is MGHRA and CDR2 is YSYEKL. CDR3 size: 15 residues. V lost 1 base and J lost 4, with 13 bases in between. CDR3 bases: TGCGCCAGCAGCCAAGTTTCCCAGGGGAGCTATGGCTACACCTTC. Translation: CASSQVSQGSYGYTF.

This chain joins TRBV13 and TRBJ2-4, with D maybe TRBD2 (5 bases). Germline CDR1 PRHDT, CDR2 FYEKMQ (reference sequence). This CDR3 has 15 residues. The ends were cut back, 5 bases at V and 1 base at J, with 12 bases in the middle. CDR3 loop: CASSQSGMAKNIQYF. CDR3 nucleotide sequence: TGTGCCAGCAGCCAATCGGGGATGGCCAAAAACATTCAGTACTTC.

The chain's CDR3 is CASSLDYIRETQYF. The CDR3 DNA sequence: TGTGCCAGCAGCTTAGATTACATACGAGAGACCCAGTACTTC. V and J are TRBV7-9 and TRBJ2-5; no clear D. This CDR3 has 14 residues. V shed 1 base and J shed 4 bases, with 10 bases lying between them. The germline V gene has CDR1 SEHNR and CDR2 FQNEAQ (reference sequence).

The chain uses TRBV3-1 (or the pseudogene TRBV3-2) and TRBJ2-7; no clear D gene. The CDR3 is 13 residues long. The V end lost 0 bases, the J end lost 3 bases, and 6 bases lay between the germline ends. From germline, CDR1 is LGHDT and CDR2 YNNKEL (reference sequence). The chain's CDR3 is CASSQDLFYEQYF. DNA for the CDR3: TGTGCCAGCAGCCAAGATCTGTTCTACGAGCAGTACTTC.

The chain has TRBV28 and TRBJ2-7; 10 bases match TRBD2. Germline CDR1 is MDHEN and CDR2 is SYDVKM. This CDR3 is built from 16 residues. J was trimmed by 1 base and V by 4 bases; bases with no gene match: 7. The CDR3 region is CASSSVPSGGSYEQYF. The CDR3 nucleotides read TGTGCCAGCAGTTCCGTTCCTAGCGGGGGATCCTACGAGCAGTACTTC.

V and J are TRBV14 and TRBJ1-2; TRBD1 matches 12 bases. In germline, CDR1 is SGHDN, CDR2 FVKESK. V lost 4 bases and J lost 10; bases outside the gene matches: 16. This CDR3 contains 17 residues. Here the CDR3 reads CASSPVPDPGQGANYTF. The CDR3 region has the DNA TGTGCCAGCAGCCCTGTGCCAGATCCGGGACAGGGGGCCAACTACACCTTC.

This sequence joins TRBV5-4 and TRBJ1-5, with 7 nucleotides matching TRBD1. CDR1 and CDR2 (germline): SGHNT, YYREEE (reference sequence). After removal of 4 bases from V and 5 bases from J, the junction contained 3 bases not matched to a gene. The CDR3 totals 13 residues. For the CDR3, the DNA is TGTGCCAGCAGCATTGACAGGGATCAGCCCCAGCATTTT. This encodes CASSIDRDQPQHF.

CDR3 sequence reads: CASSTSGTANEQFF. The CDR3 DNA is TGTGCCAGCAGCACCTCCGGGACAGCAAATGAGCAGTTCTTC. This chain uses TRBV7-3 with TRBJ2-1; 7 bases are shared with TRBD1. This CDR3 has 14 amino acids. CDR1 SGHTA and CDR2 FQGTGA come from the germline V gene. Germline trimming cut 5 bases from V and 7 bases from J; bases unmatched to any gene: 8.